The 22 T cell receptor beta chains below were found in one sample sequenced in a study of neurological immune-mediated disorders. TCRdb reprocessed the 5' RACE reads via MiXCR and lists one record per CDR3 protein. The sample has approximately 77,000 distinct CDR3 sequences; roughly 9% are singletons. Material: PBMCs. The receptors stem from a man between 45 and 60 years old in good health.

This clonotype was observed many times. The rearrangement links TRBV5-1 to TRBJ2-3; D is ambiguous. CDR1 and CDR2 (germline): SGHRS, YFSETQ. Trimming took 4 bases from V and 6 from J, leaving 9 bases between them. CDR3 size: 12 residues. CDR3 residues: CASSPQMDTQYF. The CDR3 DNA reads as TGCGCCAGCAGCCCCCAGATGGATACGCAGTATTTT.

Many counts were recorded for this clonotype. J is TRBJ1-5 and V is TRBV7-2; no clear D gene. Trimming took off 0 bases at V and 3 bases at J, with 12 bases between the two ends. Germline V gene data show CDR1 as SGHTA and CDR2 as FQGNSA. CDR3 length: 16 amino acids. CDR3 nucleotides: TGTGCCAGCAGCTTAGCTGTGGCGGACCTCAATCAGCCCCAGCATTTT. This translates into CASSLAVADLNQPQHF.

Ten or more counts support this clonotype. This chain links TRBV7-6 with TRBJ1-3; weak D call: TRBD1 (6 bases). The V gene's germline CDR1 is SGHVS and CDR2 FNYEAQ. The CDR3 totals 20 residues. The germline V and J ends were trimmed by 2 bases and 4 bases, with 27 bases remaining between them. The CDR3: CASSLSAQNSGGLTGNTIYF. The CDR3 DNA sequence: TGTGCCAGCAGCTTATCTGCCCAAAACAGCGGGGGGCTAACGGGAAACACCATATATTTT.

Ten or more counts support this clonotype. Here the CDR3 DNA reads TGTGCCATCAGGGGACAGGTGGGGCAAGAGACCCAGTACTTC. It encodes CAIRGQVGQETQYF. This chain connects TRBV10-3 to TRBJ2-5; TRBD1 matches 8 bases. The CDR3 is 14 amino acids. J gave up 2 bases and V 6 bases, and 5 bases lay outside the gene matches. In germline, CDR1 is ENHRY, CDR2 SYGVKD.

The table lists this clonotype with many counts. The chain carries TRBV27 and TRBJ2-7; maybe TRBD1 (6 bases). This CDR3 contains 15 residues. Germline V lookup: CDR1 MNHEY, CDR2 SMNVEV (reference sequence). V was trimmed by 5 bases and J by 2 bases, leaving 16 bases between them. The CDR3 DNA reads TGTGCCAGCAGTGCTTTCGCTGGGGACACCTACGAGCAGTACTTC. Residues: CASSAFAGDTYEQYF.

There are many counts of this clonotype. The chain employs TRBV5-1 and TRBJ2-7; TRBD1 aligns across 8 bases. V lost 4 bases, J lost 2 bases, and 5 bases stayed unmatched. The CDR3 runs 14 residues. The germline gives CDR1 SGHRS, CDR2 YFSETQ. DNA of the CDR3: TGCGCCAGCAGCCCTGGACAGGGCCCCTACGAGCAGTACTTC. Translated, it gives CASSPGQGPYEQYF.

This clonotype was recorded at least ten times. The J gene is TRBJ2-2, the V gene TRBV12-3 or TRBV12-4; TRBD2 aligns across 11 bases. The CDR3 length is 16 residues. V lost 6 bases and J lost 5; bases outside the gene matches: 8. CDR3 region: CASRSSGGAGTGELFF. CDR3 sequence (DNA): TGTGCCAGCAGGAGTAGCGGGGGGGCCGGGACCGGGGAGCTGTTTTTT.

This clonotype has ten or more counts. The chain combines TRBV27 with TRBJ2-2; maybe TRBD1 (5 bases). Per germline, CDR1 MNHEY and CDR2 SMNVEV (reference sequence). The CDR3 consists of 16 residues. Trimming shortened V by 5 bases and J by 5 bases, and 18 bases separated the two germline ends. The CDR3 sequence: CASSVITGKGTGELFF. The CDR3 DNA follows: TGTGCCAGCAGTGTCATCACAGGAAAGGGAACCGGGGAGCTGTTTTTT.

This clonotype was observed many times. V usage is TRBV30 and J usage is TRBJ2-3, with 9 bases aligning to TRBD1. This CDR3 has 15 residues. Germline loops: CDR1 GTSNPN, CDR2 SVGIG (reference sequence). J lost 3 bases, V lost 4 bases, and 8 bases had no gene match. The CDR3 DNA is TGTGCCTGGAACATGGGGACAGGGATGACAGATACGCAGTATTTT. Protein: CAWNMGTGMTDTQYF.

The V and J genes are TRBV14 and TRBJ2-3, with TRBD2 identical over 9 bases. Germline values: CDR1 SGHDN, CDR2 FVKESK. The CDR3 loop spans 16 amino acids. V gave up 3 bases and J gave up 5 bases; unmatched junction bases: 9. The DNA for the CDR3 is TGTGCCAGCAGCCAGCGTCTAGCGGGGAATCAAGATACGCAGTATTTT. The encoded protein is CASSQRLAGNQDTQYF.

This clonotype was recorded at least ten times. V gene TRBV12-3 or TRBV12-4 combines with J gene TRBJ2-3, with D maybe TRBD1 (6 bases). Trimming left V 6 bases short and J 6 bases short, with 13 bases between. The CDR3 sequence is 13 residues long. For the CDR3, the DNA is TGTGCCAGCAGCCAGGGGTCGAGGGATACGCAGTATTTT. Translating gives CASSQGSRDTQYF.

This clonotype was counted ten times or more. The chain joins TRBV7-3 to TRBJ2-3, with TRBD2 matching 8 bases. The CDR3 length is 13 residues. Germline-derived CDR1 and CDR2 are SGHTA and FQGTGA. With V trimmed by 5 bases and J by 8 bases, 6 bases remained unmatched. CDR3: CASSPGGDATQYF. The CDR3 DNA follows: TGTGCCAGCAGCCCCGGGGGGGACGCTACGCAGTATTTT.

This clonotype was counted ten times or more. V usage is TRBV7-9 and J usage is TRBJ2-5; D gene uncertain. V was clipped by 3 bases and J by 4 bases, with 6 bases between them. The CDR3 totals 12 residues. Germline-derived CDR1 and CDR2 are SEHNR and FQNEAQ (reference sequence). The CDR3 here is CASSFTPETQYF. CDR3 nucleotides: TGTGCCAGCAGCTTTACGCCAGAGACCCAGTACTTC.

In its sample, this clonotype was seen many times. The rearrangement joins TRBV7-2 to TRBJ2-1, with D possibly TRBD2 on 6 matching bases. With 5 bases removed from V and 5 bases from J, the gap between germline ends came to 16 bases. In germline, CDR1 is SGHTA, CDR2 FQGNSA. The CDR3 runs to 15 residues. The CDR3 nucleotides read TGTGCCAGCAGCGCCCTCCGGGGGAGGAACAATGAGCAGTTCTTC. Its protein product is CASSALRGRNNEQFF. The variable domain in full, completed from reference TRBV7-2 and TRBJ2-1, reads GAGVSQSPSNKVTEKGKDVELRCDPISGHTALYWYRQSLGQGLEFLIYFQGNSAPDKSGLPSDRFSAERTGGSVSTLTIQRTQQEDSAVYLCASSALRGRNNEQFFGPGTRLTVL.

This clonotype occurred many times. This sequence joins TRBV5-1 and TRBJ1-1, with D possibly TRBD1 on 6 matching bases. The germline V and J ends were trimmed by 5 bases and 1 base, with 9 bases remaining between them. The CDR3 spans 13 residues. CDR1 is SGHRS and CDR2 is YFSETQ in the germline V gene. The CDR3 DNA sequence: TGCGCCAGCAGGTGGACAGAGAACACTGAAGCTTTCTTT. Residues: CASRWTENTEAFF.

There are many counts of this clonotype. This sequence joins TRBV6-5 and TRBJ1-2; D is unclear. The germline V gene has CDR1 MNHEY and CDR2 SVGAGI. The V and J ends lost 0 bases and 7 bases respectively, with 21 bases between them. The CDR3 runs to 17 residues. The DNA for the CDR3 is TGTGCCAGCAGTTACTCAGTTTTGGGCCATGATATGGCTGGCTACACCTTC. It specifies CASSYSVLGHDMAGYTF.

The sample holds many counts of this clonotype. V is TRBV12-3 or TRBV12-4 and J is TRBJ2-1; TRBD2 matches 10 bases. With 7 bases clipped from V and 4 bases from J, the junction kept 7 bases outside the gene matches. The CDR3 sequence is 15 residues long. In DNA form, the CDR3 reads TGTGCCAGCATTAATAGCGGGGGGCCTTACAATGAGCAGTTCTTC. Protein sequence: CASINSGGPYNEQFF.

With respect to this clonotype: At one end the junction does not follow the germline gene, possibly because of a read error. The DNA for the CDR3 is TGTGTCAGCAGGAAAGACAAGAGCACCGGTGAGCTGTTTTTT. This translates into CVSRKDKSTGELFF. V usage is TRBV2 and J usage is TRBJ2-2; D remains ambiguous. The CDR3 spans 14 residues. Looked up from germline, CDR1 is SNHLY and CDR2 is FYNNEI.

This clonotype has ten or more counts. The V gene is TRBV20-1, the J gene TRBJ2-5; possible D gene TRBD1, 5 bases. V lost 2 bases and J lost 2, with 12 bases in between. The CDR3 has 14 residues. Germline V gene sequence: CDR1 DFQATT, CDR2 SNEGSKA (reference sequence). CDR3 nucleotides: TGCAGTGCTAGACTCCCAGACAGTCAAGAGACCCAGTACTTC. Translation gives CSARLPDSQETQYF.

This clonotype occurred many times. The chain couples TRBV5-1 to TRBJ1-4; D unclear. Germline V gene lookup returns CDR1 SGHRS and CDR2 YFSETQ. This CDR3 region has 14 residues. Trimming removed 0 bases at V and 5 bases at J, with 8 bases between. The CDR3 DNA is TGCGCCAGCAGCTTGGAAAACCCAAATGAAAAACTGTTTTTT. Its translation: CASSLENPNEKLFF.

This clonotype was seen many times. The V gene is TRBV5-1, the J gene TRBJ2-3, with D possibly being TRBD1 or TRBD2 (5 bases each). The CDR3 consists of 15 residues. Deletions cut 4 bases from V and 3 bases from J, with 15 bases between. CDR1 is SGHRS and CDR2 is YFSETQ in the germline V gene. The CDR3 sequence: CASSPPGTQTDTQYF. DNA of the CDR3: TGCGCCAGCAGCCCCCCCGGGACCCAAACAGATACGCAGTATTTT.

This clonotype was found many times. This chain connects TRBV9 to TRBJ1-1; D call uncertain. CDR1 is SGDLS, CDR2 YYNGEE, per germline. The length of the CDR3 is 13 residues. V was cut by 3 bases and J by 5 bases, with 11 bases left in between. This CDR3 reads CASSAVVWTEAFF. The CDR3 DNA reads TGTGCCAGCAGCGCCGTGGTATGGACTGAAGCTTTCTTT.